This T cell receptor (beta chain) was recovered during a study of cytomegalovirus exposure and HLA in healthy donors. PCR used 60 Vbeta primers and 13 Jbeta primers. Only in-frame clones appear in the TCRdb table, and some are missing; sequencing was by immunoSEQ multiplex PCR. The data show around 150,000 clones, approximately 80% seen once. Study findings and constraints: Further analysis, carried out later, found HLA-associated TCR beta chains more clonally expanded than equally common other chains. It was reported that the classifier diagnosed cytomegalovirus status with high specificity and sensitivity in both the original and validation cohorts.

A remark on this clone: Its antigen is undetermined.

The specimen sequenced was PBMCs. The clonotype was recovered from a man aged 18 to 35 in good health and CMV-seropositive.

The CDR3 region has the DNA TGTGCCAGCACGGGGGGAGAGACCCAGTACTTC. The encoded protein is CASTGGETQYF. This chain joins TRBV25-1 and TRBJ2-5; TRBD2 aligns across 7 bases. CDR1 and CDR2 (germline): MGHDK, SYGVNS. V shed 7 bases, J shed 4 bases, and the junction held 0 bases outside the gene matches. The CDR3 runs to 11 residues.